Listed below are T cell receptor beta chains from one sample, sequenced in a study of T cell responses to AZD1222 COVID-19 vaccine. The table came from immunoSEQ multiplex PCR; TCRdb's copy has only in-frame clones and leaves some out. The listing records about 140,000 clones. The sequenced sample was peripheral blood. The source of these receptors is an adult in good health. Each CDR3 is given with its conserved first and last residue. A D gene is named only where the DNA matches it firmly.

>.|TRBV19|TRBJ1-2
TGTGCCAGTAGTATGGACAGAGGAAACTATGGCTACACCTTC
CASSMDRGNYGYTF
>.|TRBV7-9|TRBJ2-5
TGTGCCAGCAGCTTCGGTCTCACAGGGGCGGGGGAGACCCAGTACTTC
CASSFGLTGAGETQYF
>TRBD1|TRBV5-4|TRBJ1-6
TGTGCCAGCAGCTTGAGCGGACCCACAGGGGGTTCACCCCTCCACTTT
CASSLSGPTGGSPLHF
>.|TRBV7-9|TRBJ2-3
TGTGCCAGCAGCCCCCGAGGCCCAGATACGCAGTATTTT
CASSPRGPDTQYF
>TRBD1|TRBV5-4|TRBJ2-3
TGTGCCAGCAGCTTACAGGGGATACGCACAGATACGCAGTATTTT
CASSLQGIRTDTQYF
>.|TRBV27|TRBJ2-7
TGTGCCAGCAGGTTAACCGGGACGTTCCCCTACGAGCAGTACTTC
CASRLTGTFPYEQYF
>.|TRBV11-2|TRBJ2-1
TGTGCCAGCAGCTTAGGACTTCGGGAGTTCTTC
CASSLGLREFF
>TRBD1|TRBV18|TRBJ1-4
TGTGCCAGCTCCTCGGACAGGGGGAATGAAAAACTGTTTTTT
CASSSDRGNEKLFF
>TRBD2|TRBV11-2|TRBJ2-5
TGTGCCAGCAGCTGGCGGGGGGGCCAAGAGACCCAGTACTTC
CASSWRGGQETQYF
>.|TRBV3-1/TRBV3-2|TRBJ1-5
TGTGCCAGCAGCCAAGATAGTACAGGGAATCAGCCCCAGCATTTT
CASSQDSTGNQPQHF
>.|TRBV27|TRBJ2-2
TGTGCCAGCCGCACAGGGAAACGGGCCGGGGAGCTGTTTTTT
CASRTGKRAGELFF
>.|TRBV5-1|TRBJ1-1
TGCGCCAGCAGCTTGGCCGAGGGGTCTGAAGCTTTCTTT
CASSLAEGSEAFF
>TRBD1|TRBV6-5|TRBJ1-4
TGTGCCAGCAGTTATCAACAGGGGAGGGGTAATGAAAAACTGTTTTTT
CASSYQQGRGNEKLFF
>.|TRBV3-1/TRBV3-2|TRBJ2-2
TGTGCCAGCAGCCGGAAGCCGCCGGGACTCTCGAACACCGGGGAGCTGTTTTTT
CASSRKPPGLSNTGELFF
>.|TRBV2|TRBJ1-5
TGTGCCAGCAGCAAACGGGGTCAGCCCCAGCATTTT
CASSKRGQPQHF
>.|TRBV6-1|TRBJ1-2
TGTGCCAGCAGTGAAGCGCTCGGGAACTATGGCTACACCTTC
CASSEALGNYGYTF
>.|TRBV5-1|TRBJ2-2
TGCGCCAGCAGCCCGGGGCATGTAGAGACCGGGGAGCTGTTTTTT
CASSPGHVETGELFF
>TRBD1|TRBV5-4|TRBJ2-7
TGTGCCAGCAGCAGGACAGGGAGTCGCTACGAGCAGTACTTC
CASSRTGSRYEQYF
>TRBD2|TRBV30|TRBJ2-3
TGTGCCTGGACTCGGCGGGGGGGCACAGATACGCAGTATTTT
CAWTRRGGTDTQYF
>.|TRBV29-1|TRBJ2-5
TGCAGCGTCGCCGGGACGGACCAAGAGACCCAGTACTTC
CSVAGTDQETQYF
>TRBD1|TRBV4-1|TRBJ1-1
TGCGCCAGCAGCGCCCCGACAGGGACCACTGAAGCTTTCTTT
CASSAPTGTTEAFF
>TRBD2|TRBV6-5|TRBJ2-3
TGTGCCAGCAGTTACTCCGGACTAGCGGGGGGTACGCAGTATTTT
CASSYSGLAGGTQYF
>.|TRBV7-2|TRBJ2-1
TGTGCCAGCAGCTTAGCGTCGGACAATGAGCAGTTCTTC
CASSLASDNEQFF
>.|TRBV27|TRBJ2-2
TGTGCCAGCAGTTTAGACCTAGCCGCCGGGGAGCTGTTTTTT
CASSLDLAAGELFF
>TRBD1|TRBV28|TRBJ2-1
TGTGCCAGCAGTTACAGGGGGGCCTACAATGAGCAGTTCTTC
CASSYRGAYNEQFF
>TRBD2|TRBV7-2|TRBJ2-1
TGTGCCAGCAGCTTAGTGGCCAGCGGGGGGCCGAGCTCCTACAATGAGCAGTTCTTC
CASSLVASGGPSSYNEQFF
>.|TRBV7-2|TRBJ1-2
TGTGCCAGCAGCAGAGCAGGGGCGCCGCTGCATGGCTACACCTTC
CASSRAGAPLHGYTF
>.|TRBV3-1/TRBV3-2|TRBJ1-2
TGTGCCAGCAGCCCCGACCAATGGGGCTACACCTTC
CASSPDQWGYTF
>.|TRBV30|TRBJ2-7
TGTGCTTTGGAGAAGCAGCCGACCTACGAGCAGTACTTC
CALEKQPTYEQYF
>.|TRBV28|TRBJ2-6
TGTGCCAGCAGTTCTAGCCCAACAGGGTTTGGGGCCAACGTCCTGACTTTC
CASSSSPTGFGANVLTF
>.|TRBV9|TRBJ1-5
TGTGCCAGCAGCGTAGGTACAGGGAGATATAGCAATCAGCCCCAGCATTTT
CASSVGTGRYSNQPQHF
>TRBD1|TRBV30|TRBJ2-5
TGTGCCTGTCAGGGGGGGACAGGGGGCTGGAAGGACCAAGAGACCCAGTACTTC
CACQGGTGGWKDQETQYF
>TRBD2|TRBV7-6|TRBJ2-1
TGTGCCAGCAGCTTAGGTGTTCGAAACGGGGGGGCCAGGGAAAAGTTCTTC
CASSLGVRNGGAREKFF
>.|TRBV6-6|TRBJ1-1
TGTGCCTCAAAGAGGCGGGGCACTGAAGCTTTCTTT
CASKRRGTEAFF
>.|TRBV6-5|TRBJ1-6
TGTGCCAGCAGCCCCGGGACGCCTGGCTTCCCCCTCCACTTT
CASSPGTPGFPLHF
>TRBD1|TRBV6-1|TRBJ1-6
TGTGCCAGCAGTCCCCCGGGACAGAATAATTCACCCCTCCACTTT
CASSPPGQNNSPLHF
>.|TRBV9|TRBJ2-1
TGTGCCAGCAGCGTAGATTTGGGGGAGCAGTTCTTC
CASSVDLGEQFF
>TRBD1|TRBV7-2|TRBJ2-7
TGTGCCAGCAGCGACGACAGGGGGCCTACCCACGAGCAGTACTTC
CASSDDRGPTHEQYF